This T cell receptor (beta chain) was recorded in a study of blood T cell repertoires in COVID-19. Study background: Acute-phase and convalescent COVID-19 samples originated in the United States, Italy and Spain.

Clinical history reported by participants formed the basis on which cohorts were assigned. The CDR3 is 16 residues long. Per the original data handling: Amplifying reference gene primers gave estimates of nucleated cell counts. Data came from immunoSEQ multiplex PCR; TCRdb stores just in-frame clones and leaves some out. The V and J calls and clone size were taken over from that table, and D and trimming were inferred from the DNA. This table holds fewer than 300,000 clones, around 90% found once. V is TRBV21-1 and J is TRBJ2-3; no DNA check was done on the table's D call, TRBD2. TRBV21-1 is recorded as a pseudogene. The sequence was obtained from a woman in her thirties who had recovered from COVID-19. Material: PBMCs or T cells enriched from blood (not recorded which). The CDR3 loop is CASSKELRGSTDTQYF. CDR3 sequence (DNA): TGTGCCAGCAGCAAAGAACTGCGGGGAAGCACAGATACGCAGTATTTT.